Shown below are 25 T cell receptor beta chains from a single sample sequenced in a study of T-cell memory formation after mild COVID-19. TCRdb re-called the 5' RACE reads through MiXCR, storing one row per CDR3 protein. This table holds around 320,000 distinct CDR3 sequences, approximately 27% found once. Sequencing was carried out using PBMCs or a T cell subset sorted from them (not recorded which). The receptor set was obtained from an adult woman who had mild COVID-19 (a few samples of this study predate the infection). Cell type and time point are not known.

This clonotype was counted between two and nine times. The CDR3 loop is CASSRRQGPDTQYF. As DNA, the CDR3 is TGTGCCAGCAGTCGCAGACAGGGGCCAGATACGCAGTATTTT. The gene calls are TRBV12-3 or TRBV12-4 and TRBJ2-3; 8 nucleotides line up with TRBD1. The V segment lost 5 bases and the J segment 4 bases; nucleotides outside the gene matches: 5. This CDR3 contains 14 residues.

The chain recombines TRBV12-3 or TRBV12-4 with TRBJ1-3; possibly TRBD1 for D (6 bases). V was clipped by 3 bases and J by 4 bases, with 10 bases between them. The CDR3 spans 14 residues. The DNA of the CDR3 is TGTGCCAGCAGTTTGGGGGCGGTAGGAAACACCATATATTTT. Translating gives CASSLGAVGNTIYF.

This clonotype was seen a handful of times. The rearrangement uses TRBV29-1 and TRBJ2-5; a weak D match, TRBD2 (6 bases). The CDR3 is 14 amino acids. The germline CDR1 and CDR2 sequences are SQVTM and ANQGSEA. V lost 0 bases and J 5 bases, leaving 13 bases between the germline ends. The CDR3 sequence is CSVEDLGEEETQYF. The CDR3 DNA sequence: TGCAGCGTTGAAGATCTGGGGGAGGAGGAGACCCAGTACTTC.

The chain uses TRBV4-1 and TRBJ1-1; weak D call: TRBD1 (6 bases). The germline gives CDR1 MGHRA, CDR2 YSYEKL. The CDR3 consists of 13 residues. The germline V and J ends were trimmed by 1 base and 5 bases, with 8 bases remaining between them. The CDR3, as DNA: TGCGCCAGCAGCCAAGGAACAGGGACTGAAGCTTTCTTT. It codes for CASSQGTGTEAFF.

The chain joins TRBV6-2 or TRBV6-3 to TRBJ2-1; 7 bases align to TRBD1. Germline assignment: CDR1 MNHEY and CDR2 SVGEGT. The CDR3 contains 16 residues. The V segment lost 4 bases and the J segment 6 bases; nucleotides outside the gene matches: 12. For the CDR3, the DNA is TGTGCCAGCAGTTTCCCTCCGGGACAGAAACTCAATGAGCAGTTCTTC. Amino acids: CASSFPPGQKLNEQFF.

The chain recombines TRBV2 with TRBJ2-3; 9 nucleotides match TRBD2. The CDR3 loop spans 16 amino acids. Germline CDR1 reads SNHLY; CDR2 reads FYNNEI. V trimming: 6 bases; J trimming: 4 bases; junction bases outside the gene matches: 11. CDR3 DNA: TGTGCCAGCAGAGGGCCTAGCGGGGCGTCGGCAGATACGCAGTATTTT. It translates to CASRGPSGASADTQYF.

The V and J genes are TRBV4-1 and TRBJ1-5, with a weak D call TRBD1 (5 bases). This CDR3 spans 15 amino acids. Trimming stripped 0 bases from V and 7 bases from J, with 13 bases between. Germline CDR1 is MGHRA and CDR2 is YSYEKL. CDR3: CASSQDGQGGQPQHF. Written as DNA, the CDR3 is TGCGCCAGCAGCCAAGATGGGCAGGGCGGGCAGCCCCAGCATTTT.

The chain links TRBV18 to TRBJ1-2; the D gene is possibly TRBD1 (5 bases). This CDR3 has 15 residues. CDR1 is KGHSH, CDR2 LQKENI, per germline. Trimming removed 5 bases from V and 0 bases from J, with 13 bases in between. CDR3 sequence reads: CASSTSYRSNYGYTF. Here the CDR3 DNA reads TGTGCCAGCTCAACCTCATACAGGTCTAACTATGGCTACACCTTC.

This chain connects TRBV5-6 to TRBJ2-3; 12 positions agree with TRBD2. The ends lost 4 bases at V and 5 bases at J; junction bases unmatched: 5. CDR1 and CDR2 (germline): SGHDT, YYEEEE. The CDR3 extends over 15 amino acids. In nucleotides, the CDR3 is TGTGCCAGCAGCCCGCTAGCGGGGGGGAGAGATACGCAGTATTTT. This gives the protein CASSPLAGGRDTQYF. Together with reference TRBV5-6 and TRBJ2-3, the CDR3 gives the full variable domain: DAGVTQSPTHLIKTRGQQVTLRCSPKSGHDTVSWYQQALGQGPQFIFQYYEEEERQRGNFPDRFSGHQFPNYSSELNVNALLLGDSALYLCASSPLAGGRDTQYFGPGTRLTVL.

This clonotype was seen a few times. V usage is TRBV6-2 or TRBV6-3 and J usage is TRBJ2-1; weak D call: TRBD1 (6 bases). Trimming pared 6 bases from V and 10 bases from J, leaving 22 bases between. The CDR3 sequence is 15 residues long. Germline CDR1 reads MNHEY; CDR2 reads SVGEGT. The CDR3 DNA sequence: TGTGCCAGCAGCTACACGGGCTGGGGGCAGGGGGAGCAGTTCTTC. Translating it yields CASSYTGWGQGEQFF.

The chain joins TRBV6-5 to TRBJ2-7; D perhaps matches TRBD2 (5 bases). The V end was cut by 6 bases, the J end by 0 bases, with 15 bases between. Germline V gene lookup returns CDR1 MNHEY and CDR2 SVGAGI. CDR3 length: 15 amino acids. CDR3 in amino acids: CASRAVASPSYEQYF. Here the CDR3 DNA reads TGTGCCAGCAGGGCGGTAGCGTCCCCCTCCTACGAGCAGTACTTC.

A few counts support this clonotype. This chain joins TRBV13 and TRBJ2-4, with a weak D call TRBD1 (5 bases). The CDR3 is 15 residues long. From germline, CDR1 is PRHDT and CDR2 FYEKMQ (reference sequence). V dropped 3 bases and J dropped 6 bases, with 15 bases sitting between them. In nucleotides, the CDR3 is TGTGCCAGCAGCTTGGGGCAGGGATTAGGAAACATTCAGTACTTC. Translation gives CASSLGQGLGNIQYF. The whole variable domain, filled in from reference TRBV13 and TRBJ2-4, reads AAGVIQSPRHLIKEKRETATLKCYPIPRHDTVYWYQQGPGQDPQFLISFYEKMQSDKGSIPDRFSAQQFSDYHSELNMSSLELGDSALYFCASSLGQGLGNIQYFGAGTRLSVL.

This clonotype was recorded a few times. The rearrangement uses TRBV18 and TRBJ1-1, with 8 positions matching TRBD1. Germline values: CDR1 KGHSH, CDR2 LQKENI. The junction had 10 bases not matched to a gene; V was cut back by 7 bases and J by 3 bases. This CDR3 has 15 amino acids. In nucleotides, the CDR3 is TGTGCCAGCTTTACCGGGACAGGATGGGACACTGAAGCTTTCTTT. This translates into CASFTGTGWDTEAFF.

This chain uses TRBV29-1 with TRBJ2-2; TRBD1 agrees at 7 bases. This CDR3 contains 15 residues. Looked up from germline, CDR1 is SQVTM and CDR2 is ANQGSEA. V shed 7 bases and J 6 bases; nucleotides not matched to a gene: 14. The CDR3 here is CSATGTDRSPGELFF. In nucleotides, the CDR3 is TGCAGCGCCACTGGAACGGACAGGTCCCCCGGGGAGCTGTTTTTT.

V gene TRBV4-1 combines with J gene TRBJ2-3, with D maybe TRBD1 (6 bases). Germline CDR1 and CDR2: MGHRA and YSYEKL. Trimming removed 8 bases at V and 5 bases at J, with 17 bases between. The CDR3 sequence is 14 residues long. The CDR3 sequence is CASGETGDVDTQYF. The CDR3, as DNA: TGCGCCAGCGGAGAGACAGGAGACGTAGATACGCAGTATTTT.

This clonotype was counted a few times. DNA of the CDR3: TGTGCCAGCAGCTTAAGCCCCCTAAATGAGCAGTACTTC. It translates to CASSLSPLNEQYF. The J gene is TRBJ2-7, the V gene TRBV7-3; no firm D call. The CDR3 covers 13 residues. Per germline, CDR1 SGHTA and CDR2 FQGTGA. Between the trimmed V and J ends, which lost 1 base and 7 bases, there was a span of 11 bases.

This clonotype appeared a few times. The V call is TRBV28, the J call TRBJ2-7, with D tentatively TRBD1 (6 bases). The CDR3 is 13 amino acids. V was shortened by 6 bases and J by 3 bases, with 12 bases between the two germline ends. Germline CDR1 MDHEN, CDR2 SYDVKM. CDR3 bases: TGTGCCAGCAGGGGGACACCGGACTACGAGCAGTACTTC. Translation gives CASRGTPDYEQYF.

J is TRBJ2-7 and V is TRBV14; TRBD2 matches 8 bases. V was pared by 6 bases and J by 6 bases, with 13 bases of the junction left unmatched. CDR3 length: 15 residues. Germline V gene lookup returns CDR1 SGHDN and CDR2 FVKESK. CDR3 sequence: CASRSGRATVSEQYF. The CDR3 nucleotides are TGTGCCAGCAGGTCCGGGAGGGCTACTGTAAGCGAGCAGTACTTC.

There are a few counts of this clonotype. CDR3 DNA sequence: TGTGCCAGCAGGATCAAGGGACAGATCAATGAGCAGTTCTTC. It encodes CASRIKGQINEQFF. This chain uses TRBV27 with TRBJ2-1, with 7 bases that match TRBD1. The length of the CDR3 is 14 residues. Germline trimming cut 6 bases from V and 6 bases from J; bases unmatched to any gene: 8. Germline V gene sequence: CDR1 MNHEY, CDR2 SMNVEV (reference sequence).

The V gene is TRBV4-3, the J gene TRBJ1-1, with D tentatively TRBD1 (5 bases). The CDR3 contains 16 residues. Germline V gives CDR1 LGHNA, CDR2 YSLEER. Trimming stripped 0 bases from V and 5 bases from J, with 16 bases between. The CDR3 reads CASSQDRRGRRTEAFF. In nucleotides, the CDR3 is TGCGCCAGCAGCCAAGATCGGAGGGGCAGGAGGACTGAAGCTTTCTTT.

This clonotype was counted a few times. This chain links TRBV5-5 with TRBJ2-7; 9 positions agree with TRBD1. The CDR3 totals 14 residues. V dropped 4 bases and J dropped 4; count of bases not matched to a gene: 6. CDR1 and CDR2 (germline): SGHKS, YYEKEE (reference sequence). In DNA, the CDR3 is TGTGCCAGCAGCCTCCGGGACAGGGTTTACGAGCAGTACTTC. As protein: CASSLRDRVYEQYF.

The V gene is TRBV5-1, the J gene TRBJ2-1; D may correspond to TRBD1 or TRBD2 (5 bases each). CDR1 is SGHRS and CDR2 is YFSETQ in the germline V gene. This CDR3 region has 14 residues. V was shortened by 4 bases and J by 8 bases, with 16 bases between the two germline ends. CDR3 region: CASSPGTGKDEQFF. Here the CDR3 DNA reads TGCGCCAGCAGCCCAGGGACCGGTAAAGATGAGCAGTTCTTC.

This clonotype showed up just a few times. The chain couples TRBV11-1 to TRBJ1-1; 11 bases are shared with TRBD1. V gave up 3 bases and J gave up 5 bases; unmatched junction bases: 5. Germline V gene lookup returns CDR1 SGHAT and CDR2 FQDESV (reference sequence). The CDR3 has 15 residues. In nucleotides, the CDR3 is TGTGCCAGCAGCTTTAGGACAGGGGGCGGAACTGAAGCTTTCTTT. As protein: CASSFRTGGGTEAFF.

The chain couples TRBV7-2 to TRBJ2-5, with 9 bases fitting TRBD1. Germline lookup yields CDR1 SGHTA and CDR2 FQGNSA. This CDR3 has 16 residues. With V trimmed by 5 bases and J by 1 base, 8 bases remained unmatched. The CDR3 loop is CASSLTGGLGQETQYF. The CDR3 coding sequence is TGTGCCAGCAGCCTAACAGGGGGCCTGGGCCAAGAGACCCAGTACTTC.

The chain uses TRBV12-3 or TRBV12-4 and TRBJ1-1, with D unresolved. The CDR3 extends over 13 amino acids. V was shortened by 7 bases and J by 1 base, with 10 bases between the two germline ends. CDR3 DNA: TGTGCCAGCATGAGGGATCAGAACACTGAAGCTTTCTTT. Protein sequence: CASMRDQNTEAFF.